This TCR beta chain was sequenced during a study of neoadjuvant anti-PD-1 for oral cavity cancer. The repertoire was sequenced with immunoSEQ multiplex PCR; TCRdb's copy has only in-frame clones and lacks some. The sample has approximately 15,000 clones, 65% to 85% seen once; the top ten hold 2.5% to 3%. This clone was recorded a few times. Time point in this sample: after neoadjuvant nivolumab, at surgical resection. CDR3 length equals 13 residues. Germline V gene data show CDR1 as SGHRS and CDR2 as YFSETQ. V was cut by 4 bases and J by 3 bases, with 11 bases left in between. The starting material was PBMCs, obtained after nivolumab (anti-PD-1) treatment. The rearrangement links TRBV5-1 to TRBJ2-7, with no clear D. The receptor comes from a person aged 40 to 85 with oral cavity squamous cell carcinoma. The CDR3 protein is CASSNRLDYEQYF. The CDR3 nucleotides are TGCGCCAGCAGCAACAGACTCGACTACGAGCAGTACTTC.